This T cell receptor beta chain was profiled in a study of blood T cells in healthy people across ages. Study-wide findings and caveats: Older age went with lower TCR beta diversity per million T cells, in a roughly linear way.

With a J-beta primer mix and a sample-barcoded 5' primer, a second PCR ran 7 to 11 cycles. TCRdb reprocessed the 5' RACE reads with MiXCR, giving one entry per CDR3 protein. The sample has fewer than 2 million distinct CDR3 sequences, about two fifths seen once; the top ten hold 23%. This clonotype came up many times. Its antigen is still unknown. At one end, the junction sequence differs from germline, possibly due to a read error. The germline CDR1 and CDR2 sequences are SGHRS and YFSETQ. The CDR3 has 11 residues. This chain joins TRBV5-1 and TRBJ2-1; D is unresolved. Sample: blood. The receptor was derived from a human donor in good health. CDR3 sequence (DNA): TGTGCCAGCAGTTCCGGCAATGAGCAGTTCTTC. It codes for CASSSGNEQFF.